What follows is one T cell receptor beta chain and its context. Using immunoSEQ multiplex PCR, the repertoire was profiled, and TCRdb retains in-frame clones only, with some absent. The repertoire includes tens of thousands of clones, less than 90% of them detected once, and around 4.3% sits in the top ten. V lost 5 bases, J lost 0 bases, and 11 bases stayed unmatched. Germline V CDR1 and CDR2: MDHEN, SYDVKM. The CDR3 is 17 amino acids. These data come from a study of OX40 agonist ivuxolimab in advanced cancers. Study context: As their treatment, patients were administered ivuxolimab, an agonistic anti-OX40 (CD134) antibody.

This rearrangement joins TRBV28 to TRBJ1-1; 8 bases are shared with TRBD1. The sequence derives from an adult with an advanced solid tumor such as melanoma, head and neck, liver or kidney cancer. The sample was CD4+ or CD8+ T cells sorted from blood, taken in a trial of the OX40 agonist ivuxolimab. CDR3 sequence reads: CASSPPWTGLMNTEAFF. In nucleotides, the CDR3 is TGTGCCAGCAGTCCGCCCTGGACAGGGTTGATGAACACTGAAGCTTTCTTT.